This T cell receptor (beta chain) is drawn from a study of cytomegalovirus exposure and HLA in healthy donors. Study findings and constraints: Per a prior analysis, the majority of TCR beta V segments were productive roughly 87% or roughly 30% of the time. It was reportedly the case that the classifier diagnosed cytomegalovirus status with high specificity and sensitivity. Among the CMV-associated chains, a few were confirmed in vitro as specific for CMV antigens. TCR beta chains associated with HLA were, in a later analysis, more clonally expanded than equally common others.

This clone was counted a few times. The antigen remains undetermined. PCR amplification relied on 60 Vbeta primers (plus 13 Jbeta primers). Profiled with immunoSEQ multiplex PCR; TCRdb holds only in-frame clones, not every one. Found here are roughly 95,000 clones, approximately 80% of them singletons; the top ten hold 5.3%. Germline V gene lookup returns CDR1 SGHTA and CDR2 FQGNSA. V shed 7 bases and J shed 2 bases, with 12 bases lying between them. The CDR3 length is 14 residues. This clonotype was sampled from a man aged 30 to 45 in good health and CMV-seropositive. The chain has TRBV7-2 and TRBJ2-1, with D perhaps matching TRBD2 (5 bases). The sequenced sample consisted of PBMCs. The CDR3 reads CASIQDSPYNEQFF. The CDR3 DNA is TGTGCCAGCATCCAGGACTCGCCCTACAATGAGCAGTTCTTC. Looking up the rest from reference TRBV7-2 and TRBJ2-1 gives the full variable domain: GAGVSQSPSNKVTEKGKDVELRCDPISGHTALYWYRQSLGQGLEFLIYFQGNSAPDKSGLPSDRFSAERTGGSVSTLTIQRTQQEDSAVYLCASIQDSPYNEQFFGPGTRLTVL.